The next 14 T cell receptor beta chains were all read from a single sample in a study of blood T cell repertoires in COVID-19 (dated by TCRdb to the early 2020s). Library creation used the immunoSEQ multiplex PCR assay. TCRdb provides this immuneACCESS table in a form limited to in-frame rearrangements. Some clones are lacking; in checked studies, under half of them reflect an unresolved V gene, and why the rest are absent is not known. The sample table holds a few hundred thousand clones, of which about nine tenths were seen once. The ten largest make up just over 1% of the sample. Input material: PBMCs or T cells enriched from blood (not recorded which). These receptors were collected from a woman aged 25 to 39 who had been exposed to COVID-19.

This chain's CDR3 is CASSTGTGNEQYF. The CDR3 bases are TGCGCCAGCAGCACGGGGACAGGGAACGAGCAGTACTTC. The gene calls are TRBV5-1 and TRBJ2-7; 9 bases match TRBD1. The V gene's germline CDR1 is SGHRS and CDR2 YFSETQ. The junction had 4 bases not matched to a gene; V was cut back by 4 bases and J by 5 bases. The length of the CDR3 is 13 residues.

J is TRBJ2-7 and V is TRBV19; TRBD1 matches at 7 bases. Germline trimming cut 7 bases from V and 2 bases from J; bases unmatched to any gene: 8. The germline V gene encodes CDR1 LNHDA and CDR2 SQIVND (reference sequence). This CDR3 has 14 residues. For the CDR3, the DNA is TGTGCCAGTACCCCTGACAGGGCAGCCTACGAGCAGTACTTC. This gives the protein CASTPDRAAYEQYF.

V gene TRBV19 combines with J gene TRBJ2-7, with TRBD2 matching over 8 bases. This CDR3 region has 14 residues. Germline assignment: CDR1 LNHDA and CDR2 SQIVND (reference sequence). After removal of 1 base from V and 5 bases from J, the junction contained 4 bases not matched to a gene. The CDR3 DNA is TGTGCCAGTAGTATAGCGGGAGGGCCAAACGAGCAGTACTTC. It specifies CASSIAGGPNEQYF. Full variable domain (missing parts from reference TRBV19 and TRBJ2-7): DGGITQSPKYLFRKEGQNVTLSCEQNLNHDAMYWYRQDPGQGLRLIYYSQIVNDFQKGDIAEGYSVSREKKESFPLTVTSAQKNPTAFYLCASSIAGGPNEQYFGPGTRLTVT.

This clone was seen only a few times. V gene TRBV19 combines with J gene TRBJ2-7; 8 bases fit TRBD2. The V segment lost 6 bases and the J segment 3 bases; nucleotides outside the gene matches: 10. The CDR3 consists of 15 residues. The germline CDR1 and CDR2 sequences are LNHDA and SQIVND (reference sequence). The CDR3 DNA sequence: TGTGCCAGTAGCAAGACTAGCGCGCCCCTCTACGAGCAGTACTTC. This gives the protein CASSKTSAPLYEQYF.

CDR3 amino acids: CASSYLGGGGGYTF. CDR3 bases: TGTGCCAGCAGTTACTTGGGGGGCGGGGGGGGCTACACCTTC. The chain employs TRBV6-5 and TRBJ1-2; maybe TRBD1 (6 bases). Trimming cost V 1 base and J 8 bases, with 14 bases left between them. The CDR3 covers 14 residues. Germline lookup yields CDR1 MNHEY and CDR2 SVGAGI.

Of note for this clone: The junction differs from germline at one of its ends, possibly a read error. The CDR3 loop reads CASSSRQGDSPLHF. Here the CDR3 DNA reads TGCGCCAGCAGCTCTAGACAGGGCGATTCACCCCTCCACTTT. The chain recombines TRBV6-5 with TRBJ1-6; TRBD1 matches 7 bases. This CDR3 has 14 amino acids. Germline CDR1 is MNHEY and CDR2 is SVGAGI.

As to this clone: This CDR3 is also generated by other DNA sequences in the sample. CDR3 coding DNA: TGTGCCAGCAGTTACTCGGGGGGACTACAAGAGACCCAGTACTTC. This sequence encodes CASSYSGGLQETQYF. The chain uses TRBV6-5 and TRBJ2-5; TRBD2 matches at 7 bases. CDR3 size: 15 residues. Losses at the gene ends were 0 bases for V and 2 bases for J; bases not matched to a gene: 3. CDR1 is MNHEY and CDR2 is SVGAGI in the germline V gene.

The CDR3 is CASSPVGDLPSYLTDTQYF. As DNA, the CDR3 is TGTGCCAGCAGCCCCGTTGGGGACTTACCAAGCTACCTCACAGATACGCAGTATTTT. This sequence joins TRBV6-2 or TRBV6-3 and TRBJ2-3; D perhaps matches TRBD2 (6 bases). The CDR3 loop spans 19 amino acids. V was clipped by 6 bases and J by 2 bases, with 27 bases between them. Germline-derived CDR1 and CDR2 are MNHEY and SVGEGT.

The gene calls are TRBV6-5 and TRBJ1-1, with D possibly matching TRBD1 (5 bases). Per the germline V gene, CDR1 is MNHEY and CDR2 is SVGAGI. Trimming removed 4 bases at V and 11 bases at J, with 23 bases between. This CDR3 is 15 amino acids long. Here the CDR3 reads CASSLKMSGPRGAFF. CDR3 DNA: TGTGCCAGCAGTTTAAAGATGTCAGGGCCCCGTGGGGCTTTCTTT.

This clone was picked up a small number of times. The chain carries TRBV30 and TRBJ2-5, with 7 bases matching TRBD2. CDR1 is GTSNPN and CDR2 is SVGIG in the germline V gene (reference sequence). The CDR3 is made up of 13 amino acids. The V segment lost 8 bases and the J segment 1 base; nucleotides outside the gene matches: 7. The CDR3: CAVHPGGQETQYF. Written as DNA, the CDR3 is TGTGCCGTCCACCCGGGGGGCCAAGAGACCCAGTACTTC. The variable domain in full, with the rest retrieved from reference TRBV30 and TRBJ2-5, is SQTIHQWPATLVQPVGSPLSLECTVEGTSNPNLYWYRQAAGRGLQLLFYSVGIGQISSEVPQNLSASRPQDRQFILSSKKLLLSDSGFYLCAVHPGGQETQYFGPGTRLLVL.

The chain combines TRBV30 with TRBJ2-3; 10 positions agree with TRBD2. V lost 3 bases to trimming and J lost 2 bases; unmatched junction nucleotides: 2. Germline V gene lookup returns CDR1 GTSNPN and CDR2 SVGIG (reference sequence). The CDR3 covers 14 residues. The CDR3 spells CAWRGLAITDTQYF. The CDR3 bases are TGTGCCTGGAGGGGACTAGCGATCACAGATACGCAGTATTTT. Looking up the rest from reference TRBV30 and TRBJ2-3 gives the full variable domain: SQTIHQWPATLVQPVGSPLSLECTVEGTSNPNLYWYRQAAGRGLQLLFYSVGIGQISSEVPQNLSASRPQDRQFILSSKKLLLSDSGFYLCAWRGLAITDTQYFGPGTRLTVL.

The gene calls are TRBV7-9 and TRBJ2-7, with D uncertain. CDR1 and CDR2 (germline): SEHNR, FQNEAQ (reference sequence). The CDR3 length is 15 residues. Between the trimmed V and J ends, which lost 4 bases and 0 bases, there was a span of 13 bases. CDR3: CASSSLRLNSYEQYF. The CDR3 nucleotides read TGTGCCAGCAGCTCCCTGCGCCTCAACTCCTACGAGCAGTACTTC.

CDR3: CASSLIHGGINEQFF. The DNA of the CDR3 is TGTGCCAGCAGCTTAATCCACGGGGGGATAAATGAGCAGTTCTTC. The chain recombines TRBV7-3 with TRBJ2-1, with 7 nucleotides matching TRBD2. The CDR3 loop spans 15 amino acids. The trim removed 1 base at V and 7 bases at J, leaving 7 bases unmatched. Germline CDR1 is SGHTA and CDR2 is FQGTGA.

The DNA for the CDR3 is TGCGCCAGCAGCCACATTAGCGGGAGCGGAGATGAGCAGTTCTTC. Encoded protein: CASSHISGSGDEQFF. The chain is built from TRBV5-1 and TRBJ2-1; TRBD2 agrees at 9 bases. V shed 4 bases, J shed 8 bases, and the junction held 10 bases outside the gene matches. The CDR3 extends over 15 amino acids. Germline CDR1 reads SGHRS; CDR2 reads YFSETQ.